This paragraph reports one T cell receptor (beta chain). The antigen it binds to is not known. Nothing much larger sits one base from this clone, and base qualities are not available. The same CDR3 arises from other DNA sequences in this sample as well. The junction carries 5 bases between V and J, which are trimmed by 2 bases and 0 bases respectively. Measured from the cysteine to the phenylalanine, the CDR3 is 14 residues long. Only CDR3 DNA is held: 42 bases, read in frame from base 1. CDR1 and CDR2 are drawn from the germline V gene: SGHVS, FQNEAQ. TCR CDR3 regions were amplified from genomic DNA by multiplex PCR using the deep immunoSEQ assay. Extracted genomic DNA from each cell subset was spread evenly across all wells of several immunoSEQ 96-well plates, with each plate serving as a replicate. For sorted subsets, roughly 200 ng of genomic DNA, equivalent to around 29,000 T cell genomes, went into each replicate PCR. Purified libraries were measured with a Qubit 3.0 fluorometer, size-checked on a Bioanalyzer 2100, and measured again with the KAPA Library Quantification kit. Each immunoSEQ 96-well plate was sequenced on its own single-read 150-cycle Illumina NextSeq 550 flow cell. The authors' pipeline ran thus. Because the immunoSEQ output held only junctional sequences and lacked quality scores, the filtering could not match the filtering applied to full-length reads. Sequences were annotated with PyIR, a Python wrapper for IgBLAST v1.9, and V/J genes and CDR3 were assigned using IMGT germline references. Reads with weak V/J assignments (E-value above 1e-6), missing CDR3, stop codons, out-of-frame junctions, or ambiguous translated residues were removed. V3J clonotypes were defined as sequences sharing an identical inferred V gene, J gene, and CDR3 amino acid sequence. The percentage overlap between two repertoires was calculated by dividing the number of shared unique clonotypes by the size of the smaller repertoire. Repertoire richness was assessed with RTK rarefaction, the Chao1 estimator, and Recon v2.1 estimates of unobserved clonotypes. Generation probabilities were computed with OLGA for all TCRbeta clonotypes obtained by the gDNA method from a few donors. TCRdb mirrors the immuneACCESS table, restricted to in-frame sequences. Some clones are absent from its copies; in checked studies, under half trace to an unresolved V gene, and the reason for the others is unknown. Clone size and V and J calls were adopted from that table, with D and trimming inferred from the DNA. In this sample the table shows around 2.1 million clones, just over 90% of which occur a single time. The ten largest clones represent approximately 1.7% of the sample.

The record originates from a study of shared clonotypes between healthy human individuals (dated by TCRdb to about 2020). At the level of the whole study: The cohort comprised a couple of women and a few men aged 18 to 49 years. Per donor, three plates each were used for CD4 naive and CD4 memory, two for CD8 naive, and one for CD8 memory. To estimate repertoire size and how much clonotypes are shared between individuals, the study performed deep sequencing of blood TCR repertoires from five healthy adults. Different laboratories and diverse techniques were used to prepare libraries and sequence TCR repertoires, to increase sequencing depth and limit assay-specific biases. Each donor's leukapheresis produced roughly between roughly 0.85 and 9.5 billion PBMCs. What the authors observed across the whole study: Sampling was restricted to blood, and TCR repertoires in tissues likely differ from the TCR repertoires found in blood. Rarefaction of sorted-subset datasets indicated incomplete sequencing despite the large sequencing depth. Larger estimated clonotype richness was generally found for naive subsets than for memory subsets. Pairwise subsampling led to the expectation that sequencing depth would affect the degree of clonotype sharing among donors. Because the study included a small number of donors, the genetic and exposure-history diversity represented was limited. Clonotypes shared by all four sorted-subset donors showed higher generation probabilities than non-shared clonotypes. About 5% of naive CD4, around 3.5% of naive CD8, approximately 2% of memory CD4, and about 0.4% of memory CD8 clonotypes were shared across a few donors.

CD8 naive samples consisted of CD45RO-negative cells that were positively selected for CCR7, yielding a CD45RA+CCR7+ population without TemRA cells. Donors were healthy HIV-negative adults with no recently reported acute infections or vaccinations. Every donor was a Caucasian adult residing in Nashville, Tennessee, USA. Blood was obtained by leukapheresis, after which PBMCs were separated by Ficoll-Histopaque density gradient centrifugation and cryopreserved in liquid nitrogen vapor phase. Purity and quantity of every magnetically sorted T cell population were checked by analytical flow cytometry. Genomic DNA was isolated from every sorted fraction and measured by UV absorbance on a Nanodrop 2000c.

The receptor was isolated from a man aged 18 to 35 in good health. Some clones in this sample may be carry-over from other donors' samples. The chain links TRBV7-8 with TRBJ1-5; the D gene identity is not certain. The sample consisted of naive CD8+ T cells from PBMCs. Per the publication, the cell subset or site label means: CD45RA+CCR7+. Read as DNA, the sequence is TGTGCCAGCAGCTTAATCTATAGCAATCAGCCCCAGCATTTT. This encodes CASSLIYSNQPQHF.